The source of this T cell receptor beta chain is a study of blood T cell repertoires in COVID-19. V was clipped by 9 bases and J by 0 bases, with 9 bases between them. From germline, CDR1 is MNHEY and CDR2 SMNVEV (reference sequence). The CDR3 is made up of 12 amino acids. Original methodology: Estimates of nucleated cell counts were drawn from the amplification of reference gene primers. The method was immunoSEQ multiplex PCR; TCRdb's version includes in-frame clones alone and lacks a portion of them. D and trimming come from the DNA, and the V and J calls and clone size come from that table. The sample carries about 170,000 clones, 80% to 85% recorded once.

The chain uses TRBV27 and TRBJ2-7; TRBD1 might be the D (6 bases). Sequencing input: peripheral blood. The receptor's source is a human donor with acute or convalescent COVID-19. The donor label of this sample is uncertain. Here the CDR3 DNA reads TGTGCCAGTTGGGACAACTCCTACGAGCAGTACTTC. Translated, it gives CASWDNSYEQYF.